This T cell receptor (beta chain) was sequenced for a study of OX40 agonist ivuxolimab in advanced cancers. Study as a whole: Across the patients, intravenous ivuxolimab was delivered every 2 weeks at 0.01 to 10 mg/kg. Eligibility rules accepted prior anti-PD-1, anti-PD-L1 or anti-CTLA-4 therapy, and over 35% had some. Notes on the study in general: Specificity for antigen went undetermined in the expanded peripheral T cells.

Only in-frame clones appear in the TCRdb table, and some are missing; sequencing was by immunoSEQ multiplex PCR. The sample has 64,000 or so clones; roughly 80% are singletons. About this clone: Its antigen is currently unknown.

The CDR3 totals 14 residues. V shed 1 base and J shed 5 bases, with 11 bases lying between them. Germline lookup yields CDR1 SNHLY and CDR2 FYNNEI. Excluded were patients having autoimmune disease history or systemic immunosuppression. The clonotype was recovered from an adult with an advanced solid tumor such as melanoma, head and neck, liver or kidney cancer. The sequencing here drew on CD4+ or CD8+ T cells sorted from blood, taken in a trial of the OX40 agonist ivuxolimab. V and J are TRBV2 and TRBJ2-5; tentative D call: TRBD2 (6 bases). CDR3 amino acids: CASSEEAGGETQYF. In nucleotides, the CDR3 is TGTGCCAGCAGTGAAGAGGCAGGAGGGGAGACCCAGTACTTC.